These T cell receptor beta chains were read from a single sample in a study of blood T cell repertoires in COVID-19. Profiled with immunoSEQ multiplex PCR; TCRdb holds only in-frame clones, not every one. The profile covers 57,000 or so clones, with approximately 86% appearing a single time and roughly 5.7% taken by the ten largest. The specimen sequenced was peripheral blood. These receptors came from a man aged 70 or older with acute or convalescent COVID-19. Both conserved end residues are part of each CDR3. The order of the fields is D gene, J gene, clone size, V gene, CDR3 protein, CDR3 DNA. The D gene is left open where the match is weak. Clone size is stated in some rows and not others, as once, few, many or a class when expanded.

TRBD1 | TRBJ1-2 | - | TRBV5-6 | CASSPNRGITDGYTF | TGTGCCAGCAGCCCAAACAGGGGGATAACTGATGGCTACACCTTC
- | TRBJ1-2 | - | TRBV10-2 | CASSDSPGQNYGYTF | TGCGCCAGCAGTGACTCTCCCGGACAGAACTATGGCTACACCTTC
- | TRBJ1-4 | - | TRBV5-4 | CASSQDSNEKLFF | TGTGCCAGCAGCCAAGACTCTAATGAAAAACTGTTTTTT
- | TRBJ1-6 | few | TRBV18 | CASSPSTAKNSPLHF | TGTGCCAGCTCACCAAGTACAGCAAAGAATTCACCCCTCCACTTT
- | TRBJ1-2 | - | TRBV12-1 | CASSRYGYTF | TGTGCCAGCAGCCGTTATGGCTACACCTTC
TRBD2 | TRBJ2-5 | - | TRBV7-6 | CASSLGLAGGQETQYF | TGTGCCAGCAGTCTAGGACTAGCGGGGGGGCAAGAGACCCAGTACTTC
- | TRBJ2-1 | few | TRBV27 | CASSLVAGTSYNEQFF | TGTGCCAGCAGTTTAGTGGCGGGGACTTCCTACAATGAGCAGTTCTTC
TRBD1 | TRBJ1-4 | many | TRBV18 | CASSPGQNNEKLFF | TGTGCCAGCTCACCGGGACAGAATAATGAAAAACTGTTTTTT
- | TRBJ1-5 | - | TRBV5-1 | CASSLGPDTYSNQPQHF | TGCGCCAGCAGCTTGGGCCCAGACACCTATAGCAATCAGCCCCAGCATTTT
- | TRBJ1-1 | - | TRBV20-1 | CSVQGNTEAFF | TGCTCAGTCCAGGGGAACACTGAAGCTTTCTTT
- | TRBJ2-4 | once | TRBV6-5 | CASSPGGQNIQYF | TGTGCCAGCAGCCCAGGCGGACAGAACATTCAGTACTTC
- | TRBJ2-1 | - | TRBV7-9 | CASSSLENEQFF | TGTGCCAGCAGCTCCCTGGAGAATGAGCAGTTCTTC
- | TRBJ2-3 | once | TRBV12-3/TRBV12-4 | CASSLPRDTQYF | TGTGCCAGCAGTCTGCCGAGAGATACGCAGTATTTT
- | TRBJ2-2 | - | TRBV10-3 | CAISESPGTGELFF | TGTGCCATCAGTGAGTCGCCGGGCACCGGGGAGCTGTTTTTT
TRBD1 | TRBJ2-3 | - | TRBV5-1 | CASSEGAGTDTQYF | TGCGCCAGCAGCGAGGGGGCGGGCACAGATACGCAGTATTTT
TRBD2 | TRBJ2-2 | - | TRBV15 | CATSRMGASGGITGELFF | TGTGCCACCAGCCGGATGGGGGCTAGCGGGGGTATCACCGGGGAGCTGTTTTTT
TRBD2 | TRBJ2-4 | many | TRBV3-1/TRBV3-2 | CASSQDRGGGAPNIQYF | TGTGCCAGCAGCCAAGATCGAGGCGGGGGGGCCCCAAACATTCAGTACTTC
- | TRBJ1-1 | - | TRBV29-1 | CSASILNTEAFF | TGCAGCGCCAGTATCTTGAACACTGAAGCTTTCTTT
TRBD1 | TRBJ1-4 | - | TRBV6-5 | CASKLTIRDRLLF | TGTGCCAGCAAACTTACCATACGGGACAGATTGCTTTTT
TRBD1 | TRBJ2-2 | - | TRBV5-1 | CASSSGQPNTGELFF | TGCGCCAGCAGCTCGGGACAGCCCAACACCGGGGAGCTGTTTTTT
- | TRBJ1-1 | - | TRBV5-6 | CASSLEGMNTEAFF | TGTGCCAGCAGCTTAGAGGGCATGAACACTGAAGCTTTCTTT
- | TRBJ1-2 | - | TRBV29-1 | CSVEVGHRVGGYTF | TGCAGCGTTGAAGTCGGTCACAGGGTAGGGGGCTACACCTTC
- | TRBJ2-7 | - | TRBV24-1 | CATSDDRGQQYF | TGTGCCACCAGTGATGACCGAGGCCAGCAGTACTTC
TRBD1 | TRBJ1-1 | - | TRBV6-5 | CASSYDRAPMNTEAFF | TGTGCCAGCAGCTACGACAGGGCCCCCATGAACACTGAAGCTTTCTTT
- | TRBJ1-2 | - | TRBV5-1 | CASSLSGLGYGYTF | TGCGCCAGCAGCTTGTCAGGGCTGGGCTATGGCTACACCTTC
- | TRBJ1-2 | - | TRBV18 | CASSPSSGVNYGYTF | TGTGCCAGCTCACCTTCGTCAGGGGTAAACTATGGCTACACCTTC